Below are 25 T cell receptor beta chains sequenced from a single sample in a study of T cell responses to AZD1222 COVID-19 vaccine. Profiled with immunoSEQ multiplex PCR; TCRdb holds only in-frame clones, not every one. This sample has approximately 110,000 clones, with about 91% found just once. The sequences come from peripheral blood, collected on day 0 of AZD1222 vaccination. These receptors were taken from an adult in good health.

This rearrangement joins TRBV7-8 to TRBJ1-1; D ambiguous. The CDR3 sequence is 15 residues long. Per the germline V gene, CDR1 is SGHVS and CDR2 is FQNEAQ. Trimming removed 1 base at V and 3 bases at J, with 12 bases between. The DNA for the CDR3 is TGTGCCAGCAGCTTAGTTCCGGGAAAGGACACTGAAGCTTTCTTT. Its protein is CASSLVPGKDTEAFF.

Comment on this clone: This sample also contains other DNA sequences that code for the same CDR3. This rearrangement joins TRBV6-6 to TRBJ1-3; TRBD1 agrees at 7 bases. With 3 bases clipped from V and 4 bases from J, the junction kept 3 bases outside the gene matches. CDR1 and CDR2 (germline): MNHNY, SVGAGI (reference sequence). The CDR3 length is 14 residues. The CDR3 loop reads CASSYTGAGNTIYF. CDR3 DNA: TGTGCCAGCAGTTATACAGGGGCAGGAAACACCATATATTTT.

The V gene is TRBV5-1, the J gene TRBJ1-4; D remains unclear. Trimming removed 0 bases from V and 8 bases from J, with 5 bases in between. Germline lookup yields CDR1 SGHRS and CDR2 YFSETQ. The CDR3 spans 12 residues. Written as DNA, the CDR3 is TGCGCCAGCAGCTTGGGGACGGAAAAACTGTTTTTT. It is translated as CASSLGTEKLFF.

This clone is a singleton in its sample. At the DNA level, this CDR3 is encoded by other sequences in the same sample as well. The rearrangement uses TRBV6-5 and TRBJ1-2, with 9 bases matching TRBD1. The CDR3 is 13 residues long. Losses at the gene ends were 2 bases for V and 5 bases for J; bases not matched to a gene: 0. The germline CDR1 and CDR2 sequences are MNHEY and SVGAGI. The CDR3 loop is CASSYDRGYGYTF. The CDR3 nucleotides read TGTGCCAGCAGTTACGACAGGGGGTATGGCTACACCTTC.

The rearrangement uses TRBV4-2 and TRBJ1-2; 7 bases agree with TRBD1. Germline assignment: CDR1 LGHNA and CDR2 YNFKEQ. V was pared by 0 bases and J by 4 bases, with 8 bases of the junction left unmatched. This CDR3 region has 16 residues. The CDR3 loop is CASSQDLEGAGYGYTF. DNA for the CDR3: TGTGCCAGCAGCCAAGATCTGGAGGGGGCGGGCTATGGCTACACCTTC.

For the CDR3, the DNA is TGTGCCAGCAGCTTAGCGGGGGGAACTAACTATGGCTACACCTTC. It yields the protein CASSLAGGTNYGYTF. The V and J genes are TRBV7-2 and TRBJ1-2, with a tentative D call TRBD1 (5 bases). The CDR3 runs to 15 residues. The V end lost 0 bases, the J end lost 0 bases, and 8 bases lay between the germline ends. The germline V gene encodes CDR1 SGHTA and CDR2 FQGNSA.

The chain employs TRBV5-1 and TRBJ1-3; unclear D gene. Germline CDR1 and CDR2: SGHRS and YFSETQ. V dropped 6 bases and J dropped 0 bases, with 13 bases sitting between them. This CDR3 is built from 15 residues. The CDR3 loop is CASKYSSDSGNTIYF. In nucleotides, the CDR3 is TGCGCCAGCAAATACAGCTCAGACTCTGGAAACACCATATATTTT. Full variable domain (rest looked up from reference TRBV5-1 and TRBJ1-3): KAGVTQTPRYLIKTRGQQVTLSCSPISGHRSVSWYQQTPGQGLQFLFEYFSETQRNKGNFPGRFSGRQFSNSRSEMNVSTLELGDSALYLCASKYSSDSGNTIYFGEGSWLTVV.

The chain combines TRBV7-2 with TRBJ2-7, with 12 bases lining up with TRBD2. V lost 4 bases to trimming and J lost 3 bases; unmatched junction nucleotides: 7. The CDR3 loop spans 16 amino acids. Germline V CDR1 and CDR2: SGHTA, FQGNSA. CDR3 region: CASSSARLAGDYEQYF. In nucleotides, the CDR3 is TGTGCCAGCAGCTCAGCCAGACTAGCGGGGGACTACGAGCAGTACTTC.

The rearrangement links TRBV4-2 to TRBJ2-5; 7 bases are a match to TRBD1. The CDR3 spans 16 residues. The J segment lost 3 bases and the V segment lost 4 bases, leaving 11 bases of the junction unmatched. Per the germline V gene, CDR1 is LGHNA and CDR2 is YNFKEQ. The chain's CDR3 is CASSPYAGTEKETQYF. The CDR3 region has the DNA TGTGCCAGCAGCCCCTACGCCGGGACAGAAAAAGAGACCCAGTACTTC.

In DNA form, the CDR3 reads TGTGCCAGCACTCGGGGCGGTCAGGGCTACACCTTC. As protein: CASTRGGQGYTF. The chain uses TRBV6-5 and TRBJ1-2; possibly TRBD1 for D (5 bases). Germline V gene sequence: CDR1 MNHEY, CDR2 SVGAGI. V lost 7 bases, J lost 8 bases, and 14 bases lay in between. This CDR3 has 12 amino acids.

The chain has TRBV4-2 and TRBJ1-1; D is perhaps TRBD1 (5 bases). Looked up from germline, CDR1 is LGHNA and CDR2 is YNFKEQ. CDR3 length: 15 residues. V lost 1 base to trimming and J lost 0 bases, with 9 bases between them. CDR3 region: CASSQVGRVNTEAFF. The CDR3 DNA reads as TGTGCCAGCAGCCAAGTGGGCAGGGTGAACACTGAAGCTTTCTTT.

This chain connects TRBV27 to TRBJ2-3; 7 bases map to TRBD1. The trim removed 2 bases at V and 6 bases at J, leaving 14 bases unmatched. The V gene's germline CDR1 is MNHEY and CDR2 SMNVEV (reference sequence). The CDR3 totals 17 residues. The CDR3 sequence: CASSLPGRGSLQDTQYF. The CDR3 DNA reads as TGTGCCAGCAGTTTACCCGGCAGGGGGAGCCTCCAGGATACGCAGTATTTT.

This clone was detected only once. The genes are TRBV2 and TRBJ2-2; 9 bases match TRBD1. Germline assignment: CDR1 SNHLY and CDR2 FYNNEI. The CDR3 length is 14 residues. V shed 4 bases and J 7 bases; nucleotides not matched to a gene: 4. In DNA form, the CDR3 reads TGTGCCAGCAGTGGACAGGGGGAAAGCGGGGAGCTGTTTTTT. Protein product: CASSGQGESGELFF.

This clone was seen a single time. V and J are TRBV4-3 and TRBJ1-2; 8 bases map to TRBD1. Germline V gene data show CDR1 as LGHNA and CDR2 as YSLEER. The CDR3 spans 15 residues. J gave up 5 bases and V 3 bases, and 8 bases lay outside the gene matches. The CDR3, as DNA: TGCGCCAGCAGCCAGTCGACAGGGGTTGGGTATGGCTACACCTTC. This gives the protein CASSQSTGVGYGYTF.

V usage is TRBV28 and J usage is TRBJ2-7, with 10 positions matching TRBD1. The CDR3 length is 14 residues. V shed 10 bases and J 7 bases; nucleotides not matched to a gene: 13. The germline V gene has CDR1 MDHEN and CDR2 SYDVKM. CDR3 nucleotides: TGTGCCACCGCGGGGGGACAGGGGTTGTGGGAGCAGTACTTC. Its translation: CATAGGQGLWEQYF.

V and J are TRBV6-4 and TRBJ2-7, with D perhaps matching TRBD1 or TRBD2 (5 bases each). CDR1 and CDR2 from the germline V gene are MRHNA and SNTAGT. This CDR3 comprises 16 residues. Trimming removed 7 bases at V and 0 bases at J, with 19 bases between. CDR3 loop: CASTSWGPLSSYEQYF. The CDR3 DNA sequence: TGTGCCAGCACAAGCTGGGGACCCCTCAGCTCCTACGAGCAGTACTTC.

Here the CDR3 reads CASSRGQGLYEQYF. CDR3 nucleotides: TGTGCCAGCAGCCGAGGACAGGGACTCTACGAGCAGTACTTC. This chain joins TRBV6-5 and TRBJ2-7, with TRBD1 identical over 8 bases. V shed 6 bases and J 3 bases; nucleotides not matched to a gene: 7. The CDR3 spans 14 residues. Germline-derived CDR1 and CDR2 are MNHEY and SVGAGI.

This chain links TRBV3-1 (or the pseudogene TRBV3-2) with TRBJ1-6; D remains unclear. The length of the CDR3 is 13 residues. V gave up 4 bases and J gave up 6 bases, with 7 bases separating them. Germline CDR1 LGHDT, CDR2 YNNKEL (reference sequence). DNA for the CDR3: TGTGCCAGCAGCCGGGGATCTAATTCACCCCTCCACTTT. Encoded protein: CASSRGSNSPLHF.

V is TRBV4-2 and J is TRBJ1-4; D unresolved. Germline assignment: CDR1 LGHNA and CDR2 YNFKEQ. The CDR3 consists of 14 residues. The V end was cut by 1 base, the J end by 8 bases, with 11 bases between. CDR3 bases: TGTGCCAGCAGCCAAGGAGCCGGAAGGGAAAAACTGTTTTTT. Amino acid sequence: CASSQGAGREKLFF.

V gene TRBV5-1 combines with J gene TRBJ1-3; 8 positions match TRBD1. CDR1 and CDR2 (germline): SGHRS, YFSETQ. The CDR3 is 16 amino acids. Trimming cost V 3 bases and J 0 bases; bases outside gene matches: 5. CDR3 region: CASSSGQVSSGNTIYF. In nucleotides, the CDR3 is TGCGCCAGCAGCTCGGGACAGGTCAGCTCTGGAAACACCATATATTTT.

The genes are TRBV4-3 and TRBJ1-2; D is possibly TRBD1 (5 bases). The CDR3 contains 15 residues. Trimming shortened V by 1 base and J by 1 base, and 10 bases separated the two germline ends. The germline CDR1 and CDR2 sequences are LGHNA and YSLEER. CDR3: CASSQGFRDNYGYTF. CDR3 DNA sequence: TGCGCCAGCAGCCAAGGGTTCAGGGATAACTATGGCTACACCTTC.

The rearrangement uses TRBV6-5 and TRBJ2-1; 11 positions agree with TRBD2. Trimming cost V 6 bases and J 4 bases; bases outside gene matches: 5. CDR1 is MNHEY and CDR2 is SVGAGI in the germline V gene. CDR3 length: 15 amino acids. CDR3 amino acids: CASRSLAGEYNEQFF. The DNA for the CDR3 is TGTGCCAGCAGGTCACTAGCGGGGGAGTACAATGAGCAGTTCTTC.

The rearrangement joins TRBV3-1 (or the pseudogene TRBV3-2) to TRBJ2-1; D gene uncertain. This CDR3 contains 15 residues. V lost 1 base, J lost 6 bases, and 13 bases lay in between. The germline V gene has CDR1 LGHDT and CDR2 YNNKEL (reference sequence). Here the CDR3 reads CASSQGWDTFNEQFF. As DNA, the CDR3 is TGTGCCAGCAGCCAAGGGTGGGATACATTCAATGAGCAGTTCTTC.

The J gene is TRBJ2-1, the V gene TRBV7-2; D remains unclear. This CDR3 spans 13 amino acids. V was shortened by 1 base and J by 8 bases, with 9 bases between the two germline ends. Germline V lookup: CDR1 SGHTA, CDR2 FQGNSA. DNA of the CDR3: TGTGCCAGCAGCTTAGATCGCTTCGATGAGCAGTTCTTC. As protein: CASSLDRFDEQFF.

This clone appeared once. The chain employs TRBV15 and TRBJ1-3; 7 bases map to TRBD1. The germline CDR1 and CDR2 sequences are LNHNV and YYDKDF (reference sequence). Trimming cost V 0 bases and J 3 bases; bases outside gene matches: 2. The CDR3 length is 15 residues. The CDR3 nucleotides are TGTGCCACCAGCAGAGACACAGGGGTTGGAAACACCATATATTTT. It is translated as CATSRDTGVGNTIYF. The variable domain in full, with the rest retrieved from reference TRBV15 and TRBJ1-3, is DAMVIQNPRYQVTQFGKPVTLSCSQTLNHNVMYWYQQKSSQAPKLLFHYYDKDFNNEADTPDNFQSRRPNTSFCFLDIRSPGLGDTAMYLCATSRDTGVGNTIYFGEGSWLTVV.